This TCR beta chain was identified in a study of T cell responses to AZD1222 COVID-19 vaccine. This table comes from immunoSEQ multiplex PCR, and its TCRdb copy is limited to in-frame clones, with some not included. The data contain 180,000 or so clones, approximately 90% of them singletons. The V gene lost 3 bases and the J gene lost 4 bases, with 13 bases spanning the gap. The CDR3 sequence is 14 residues long. The germline CDR1 and CDR2 sequences are SGHRS and YFSETQ. The source of this sequence is an adult who received the AZD1222 COVID-19 vaccine. The sample in question was peripheral blood, obtained 28 days after the second AZD1222 dose. The chain combines TRBV5-1 with TRBJ2-5, with D unclear. CDR3 region: CASSWGSTSETQYF. CDR3 coding DNA: TGCGCCAGCAGCTGGGGTAGCACTTCAGAGACCCAGTACTTC. Supplemented by reference TRBV5-1 and TRBJ2-5, the full variable domain reads KAGVTQTPRYLIKTRGQQVTLSCSPISGHRSVSWYQQTPGQGLQFLFEYFSETQRNKGNFPGRFSGRQFSNSRSEMNVSTLELGDSALYLCASSWGSTSETQYFGPGTRLLVL.